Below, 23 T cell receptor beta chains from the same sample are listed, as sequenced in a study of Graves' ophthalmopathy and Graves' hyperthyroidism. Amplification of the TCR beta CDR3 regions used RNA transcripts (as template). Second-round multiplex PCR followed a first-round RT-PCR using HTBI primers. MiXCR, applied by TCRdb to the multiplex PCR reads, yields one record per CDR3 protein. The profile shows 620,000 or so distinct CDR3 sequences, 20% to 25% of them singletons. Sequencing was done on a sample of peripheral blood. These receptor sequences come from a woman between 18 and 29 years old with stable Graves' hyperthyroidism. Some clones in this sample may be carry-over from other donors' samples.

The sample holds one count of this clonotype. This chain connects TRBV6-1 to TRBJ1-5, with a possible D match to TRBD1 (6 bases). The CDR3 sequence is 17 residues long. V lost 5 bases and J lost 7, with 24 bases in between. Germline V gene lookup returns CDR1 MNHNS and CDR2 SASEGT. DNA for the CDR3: TGTGCCAGCAGTCCGAGAGGTGGGGGCGCAGGAAACCAGCCCCAGCATTTT. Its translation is CASSPRGGGAGNQPQHF.

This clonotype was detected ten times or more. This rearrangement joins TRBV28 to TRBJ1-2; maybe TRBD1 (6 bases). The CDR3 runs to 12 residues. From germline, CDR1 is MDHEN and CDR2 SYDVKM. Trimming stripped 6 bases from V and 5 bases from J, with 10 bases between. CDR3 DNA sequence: TGTGCCAGCAGCTCCGGACAGTATGGCTACACCTTC. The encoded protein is CASSSGQYGYTF.

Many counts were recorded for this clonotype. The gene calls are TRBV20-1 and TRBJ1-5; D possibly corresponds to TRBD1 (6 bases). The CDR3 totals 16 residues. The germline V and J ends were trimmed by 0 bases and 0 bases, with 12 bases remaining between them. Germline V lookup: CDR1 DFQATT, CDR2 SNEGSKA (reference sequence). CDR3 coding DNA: TGCAGTGCTAGAGATGCGGGACACTATAGCAATCAGCCCCAGCATTTT. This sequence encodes CSARDAGHYSNQPQHF.

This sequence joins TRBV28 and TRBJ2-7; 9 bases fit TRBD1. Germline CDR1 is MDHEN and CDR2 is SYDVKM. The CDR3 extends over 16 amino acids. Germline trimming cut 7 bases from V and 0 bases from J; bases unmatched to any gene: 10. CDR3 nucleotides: TGTGCCAGCAAACCCCCCGGGACAGGGAGCTCCTACGAGCAGTACTTC. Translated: CASKPPGTGSSYEQYF.

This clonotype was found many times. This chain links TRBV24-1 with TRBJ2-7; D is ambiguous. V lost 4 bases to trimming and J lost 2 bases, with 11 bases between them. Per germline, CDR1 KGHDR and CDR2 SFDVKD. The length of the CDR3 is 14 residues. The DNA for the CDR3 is TGTGCCACCAGTGAAGGGTCTGCCCCCTACGAGCAGTACTTC. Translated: CATSEGSAPYEQYF.

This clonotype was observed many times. The CDR3 DNA is TGCGCCAGCAGCCCCGGAGGGATCGGGGATACTGAAGCTTTCTTT. Protein sequence: CASSPGGIGDTEAFF. J is TRBJ1-1 and V is TRBV5-1, with D uncertain. Trimming took 4 bases from V and 5 from J, leaving 18 bases between them. The CDR3 runs to 15 residues. Germline V lookup: CDR1 SGHRS, CDR2 YFSETQ.

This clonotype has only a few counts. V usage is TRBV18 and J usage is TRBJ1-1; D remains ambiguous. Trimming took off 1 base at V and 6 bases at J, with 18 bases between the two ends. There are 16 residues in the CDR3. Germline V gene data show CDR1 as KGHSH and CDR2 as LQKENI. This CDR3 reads CASSPRALPGESEAFF. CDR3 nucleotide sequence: TGTGCCAGCTCACCACGAGCTCTACCCGGGGAGTCTGAAGCTTTCTTT.

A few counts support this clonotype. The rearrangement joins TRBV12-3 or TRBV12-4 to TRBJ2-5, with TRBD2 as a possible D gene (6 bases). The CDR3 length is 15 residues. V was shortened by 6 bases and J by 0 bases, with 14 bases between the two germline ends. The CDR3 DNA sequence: TGTGCCAGCAGCCCCGACCGGGGGTACCAAGAGACCCAGTACTTC. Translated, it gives CASSPDRGYQETQYF.

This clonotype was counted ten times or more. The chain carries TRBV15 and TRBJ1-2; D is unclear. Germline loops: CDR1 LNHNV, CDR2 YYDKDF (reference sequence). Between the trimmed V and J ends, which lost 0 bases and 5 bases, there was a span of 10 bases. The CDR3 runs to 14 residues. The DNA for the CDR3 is TGTGCCACCAGCAGAGATGTCGTCTATTATGGCTACACCTTC. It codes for CATSRDVVYYGYTF.

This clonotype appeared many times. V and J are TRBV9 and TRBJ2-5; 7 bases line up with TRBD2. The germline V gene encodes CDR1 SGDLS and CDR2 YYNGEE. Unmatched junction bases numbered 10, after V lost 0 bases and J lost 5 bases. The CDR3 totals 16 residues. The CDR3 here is CASSVEAGAPGETQYF. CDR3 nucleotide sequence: TGTGCCAGCAGCGTAGAGGCGGGAGCCCCCGGGGAGACCCAGTACTTC.

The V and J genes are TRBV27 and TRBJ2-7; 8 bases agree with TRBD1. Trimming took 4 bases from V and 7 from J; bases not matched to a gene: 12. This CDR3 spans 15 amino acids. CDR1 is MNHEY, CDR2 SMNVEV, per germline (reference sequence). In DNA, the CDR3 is TGTGCCAGCAGTTCTTACTTTACAGGGGGAGGTGAGCAGTACTTC. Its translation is CASSSYFTGGGEQYF.

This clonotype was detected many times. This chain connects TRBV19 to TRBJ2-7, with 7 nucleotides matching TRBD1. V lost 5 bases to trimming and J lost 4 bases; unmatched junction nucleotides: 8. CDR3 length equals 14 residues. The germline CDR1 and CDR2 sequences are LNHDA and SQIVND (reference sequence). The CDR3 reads CASSLTGRGYEQYF. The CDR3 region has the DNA TGTGCCAGTAGTTTGACCGGCAGGGGGTACGAGCAGTACTTC.

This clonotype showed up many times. This chain's CDR3 is CASSPTGTSGAPVYEQYF. The CDR3, as DNA: TGTGCCAGCAGTCCCACCGGGACTAGCGGAGCTCCGGTTTACGAGCAGTACTTC. This chain links TRBV28 with TRBJ2-7; 11 bases are shared with TRBD2. The V segment lost 5 bases and the J segment 4 bases; nucleotides outside the gene matches: 16. The CDR3 sequence is 18 residues long. The germline V gene has CDR1 MDHEN and CDR2 SYDVKM.

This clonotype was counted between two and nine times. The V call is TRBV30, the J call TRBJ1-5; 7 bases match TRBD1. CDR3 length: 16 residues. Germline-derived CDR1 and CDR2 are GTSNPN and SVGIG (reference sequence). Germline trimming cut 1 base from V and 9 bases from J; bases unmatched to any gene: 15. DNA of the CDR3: TGTGCCTGGAGTGACTTCGAGGGGGCCGGGCCAGGGCCCCAGCATTTT. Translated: CAWSDFEGAGPGPQHF.

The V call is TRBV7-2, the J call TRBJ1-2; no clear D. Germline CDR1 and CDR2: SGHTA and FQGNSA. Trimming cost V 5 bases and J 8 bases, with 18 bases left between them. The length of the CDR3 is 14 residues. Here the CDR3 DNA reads TGTGCCAGCAGCCCCGAGGCTGGGTTGAGGGGCTACACCTTC. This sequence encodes CASSPEAGLRGYTF.

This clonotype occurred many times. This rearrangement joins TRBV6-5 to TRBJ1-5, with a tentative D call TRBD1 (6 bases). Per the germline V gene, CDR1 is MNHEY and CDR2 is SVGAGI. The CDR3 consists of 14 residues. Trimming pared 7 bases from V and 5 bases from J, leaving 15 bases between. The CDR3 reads CASTLQTGHQPQHF. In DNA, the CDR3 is TGTGCCAGCACCCTACAGACAGGCCATCAGCCCCAGCATTTT.

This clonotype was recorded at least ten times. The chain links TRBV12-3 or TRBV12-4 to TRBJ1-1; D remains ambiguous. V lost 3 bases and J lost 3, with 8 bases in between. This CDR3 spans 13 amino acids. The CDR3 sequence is CASSFISYTEAFF. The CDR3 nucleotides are TGTGCCAGCAGTTTTATCAGCTACACTGAAGCTTTCTTT.

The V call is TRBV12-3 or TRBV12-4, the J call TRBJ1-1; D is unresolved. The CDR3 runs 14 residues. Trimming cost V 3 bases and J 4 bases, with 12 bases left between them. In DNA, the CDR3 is TGTGCCAGCAGTTTGGAATCGGGCTTCACTGAAGCTTTCTTT. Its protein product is CASSLESGFTEAFF.

Here the CDR3 DNA reads TGCAGCGTTGAATACGGTTTCTCGAGCTCTGGAAACACCATATATTTT. This encodes CSVEYGFSSSGNTIYF. The chain employs TRBV29-1 and TRBJ1-3; D is undetermined. CDR1 and CDR2 from the germline V gene are SQVTM and ANQGSEA. The CDR3 has 16 residues. V gave up 2 bases and J gave up 0 bases, with 14 bases separating them.

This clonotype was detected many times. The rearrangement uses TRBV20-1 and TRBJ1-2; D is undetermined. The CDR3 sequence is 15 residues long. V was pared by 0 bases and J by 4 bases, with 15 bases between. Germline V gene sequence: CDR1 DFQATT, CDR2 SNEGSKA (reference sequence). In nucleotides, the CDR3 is TGCAGTGCTAGAGACCCTCGGGCCCCAGGCTATGGCTACACCTTC. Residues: CSARDPRAPGYGYTF.

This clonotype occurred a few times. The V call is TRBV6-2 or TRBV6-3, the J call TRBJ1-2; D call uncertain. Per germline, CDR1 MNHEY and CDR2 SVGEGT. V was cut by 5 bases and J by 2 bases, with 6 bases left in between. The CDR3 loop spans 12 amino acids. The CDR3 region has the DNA TGTGCCAGCAGTGGATGGAACTATGGCTACACCTTC. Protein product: CASSGWNYGYTF.

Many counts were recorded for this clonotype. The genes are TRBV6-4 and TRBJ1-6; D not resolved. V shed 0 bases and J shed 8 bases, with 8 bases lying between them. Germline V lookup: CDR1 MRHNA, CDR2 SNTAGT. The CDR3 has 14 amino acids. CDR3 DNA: TGTGCCAGCAGTGACTCGGGCCGATATTCACCCCTCCACTTT. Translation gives CASSDSGRYSPLHF.

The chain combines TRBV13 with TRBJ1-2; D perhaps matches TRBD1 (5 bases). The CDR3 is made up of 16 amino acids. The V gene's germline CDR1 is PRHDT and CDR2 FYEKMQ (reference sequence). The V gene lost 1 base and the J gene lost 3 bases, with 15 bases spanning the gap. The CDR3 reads CASSLARQFSDYGYTF. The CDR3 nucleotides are TGTGCCAGCAGCTTAGCGAGACAGTTCTCGGACTATGGCTACACCTTC. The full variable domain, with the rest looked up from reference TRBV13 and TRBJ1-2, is AAGVIQSPRHLIKEKRETATLKCYPIPRHDTVYWYQQGPGQDPQFLISFYEKMQSDKGSIPDRFSAQQFSDYHSELNMSSLELGDSALYFCASSLARQFSDYGYTFGSGTRLTVV.